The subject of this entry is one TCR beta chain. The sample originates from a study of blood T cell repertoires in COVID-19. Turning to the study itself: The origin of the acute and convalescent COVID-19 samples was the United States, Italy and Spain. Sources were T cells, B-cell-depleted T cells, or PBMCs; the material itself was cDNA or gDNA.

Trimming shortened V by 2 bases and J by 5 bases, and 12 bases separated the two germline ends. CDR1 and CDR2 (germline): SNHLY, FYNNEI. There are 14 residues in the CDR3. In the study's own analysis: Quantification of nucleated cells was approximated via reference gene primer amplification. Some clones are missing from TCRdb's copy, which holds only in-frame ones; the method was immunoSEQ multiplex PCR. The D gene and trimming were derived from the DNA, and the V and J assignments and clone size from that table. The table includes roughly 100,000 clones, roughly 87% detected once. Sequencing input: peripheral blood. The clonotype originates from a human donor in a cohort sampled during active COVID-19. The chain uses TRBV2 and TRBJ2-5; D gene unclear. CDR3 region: CASSEFLHSETQYF. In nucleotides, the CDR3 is TGTGCCAGCAGTGAATTCCTCCACTCCGAGACCCAGTACTTC.